This TCR beta chain emerged from a study of cytomegalovirus exposure and HLA in healthy donors. Profiled with immunoSEQ multiplex PCR; TCRdb holds only in-frame clones, not every one. The table lists hundreds of thousands of clones, around nine tenths of them singletons. A remark on this clone: Its antigen is not identified.

Regarding the study as a whole: Testing in vitro showed a few CMV-associated chains specific for CMV antigens. Altogether, about 160 TCR beta chains were recorded as cytomegalovirus-associated. The classifier reportedly diagnosed cytomegalovirus status with high specificity and sensitivity.

The V gene's germline CDR1 is SGHVS and CDR2 FQNEAQ. The ends lost 8 bases at V and 3 bases at J; junction bases unmatched: 3. The CDR3 spans 12 residues. This clonotype was sampled from a woman in her late teens or twenties in good health and CMV-seronegative. The J gene is TRBJ2-5, the V gene TRBV7-8; TRBD2 matches at 7 bases. The sequencing sample was made of PBMCs. In nucleotides, the CDR3 is TGTGCCAGCGGGGGGGAGAAAGAGACCCAGTACTTC. It encodes CASGGEKETQYF.